This T cell receptor (beta chain) was recorded in a study of blood T cell repertoires in COVID-19. CDR1 is SGHTA, CDR2 FQGNSA, per germline. With 5 bases removed from V and 2 bases from J, the gap between germline ends came to 13 bases. CDR3 length: 15 residues. The data were produced by immunoSEQ multiplex PCR, yet TCRdb's version contains in-frame clones alone and is incomplete. The data contain 70,000 to 80,000 clones, approximately 85% of them singletons. This TCR was sampled from a woman at least 80 years old with active or convalescent COVID-19. This chain links TRBV7-2 with TRBJ2-1; possible D gene TRBD2, 7 bases. The material sequenced was peripheral blood. For the CDR3, the DNA is TGTGCCAGCAGCCAGGCGCGGGGGCCCTACAATGAGCAGTTCTTC. Translated, it gives CASSQARGPYNEQFF.